A few counts support the clone carrying this TCR beta chain. Sequenced by immunoSEQ multiplex PCR; TCRdb stores in-frame clones only, minus some. Of about 130,000 clones listed, roughly 88% are singletons. The data stem from a study of radiation and T cells in renal cell carcinoma. Study summary: Nephrectomy followed 15 Gy stereotactic body radiation by 4 weeks.

J gave up 1 base and V 0 bases, and 7 bases lay outside the gene matches. The CDR3 consists of 17 residues. Germline CDR1 and CDR2: LGHNA and YNFKEQ. Sample time point: baseline pretreatment blood. The treatment: 15 Gy SBRT to primary tumor, nephrectomy 4 weeks later. Radiation-treated patients gave blood at baseline, week 2 and week 4. Clear cell pathology was present in this patient's renal cell carcinoma. The sequencing here drew on blood, taken from a patient whose treatment included radiotherapy and nephrectomy. The receptor was isolated from a woman between 50 and 59 years old with renal cell carcinoma. This chain links TRBV4-2 with TRBJ1-1, with 8 bases that match TRBD1. CDR3 in DNA: TGTGCCAGCAGCCAAGATCTCAGGGGGCACAGGAACACTGAAGCTTTCTTT. Translated: CASSQDLRGHRNTEAFF.